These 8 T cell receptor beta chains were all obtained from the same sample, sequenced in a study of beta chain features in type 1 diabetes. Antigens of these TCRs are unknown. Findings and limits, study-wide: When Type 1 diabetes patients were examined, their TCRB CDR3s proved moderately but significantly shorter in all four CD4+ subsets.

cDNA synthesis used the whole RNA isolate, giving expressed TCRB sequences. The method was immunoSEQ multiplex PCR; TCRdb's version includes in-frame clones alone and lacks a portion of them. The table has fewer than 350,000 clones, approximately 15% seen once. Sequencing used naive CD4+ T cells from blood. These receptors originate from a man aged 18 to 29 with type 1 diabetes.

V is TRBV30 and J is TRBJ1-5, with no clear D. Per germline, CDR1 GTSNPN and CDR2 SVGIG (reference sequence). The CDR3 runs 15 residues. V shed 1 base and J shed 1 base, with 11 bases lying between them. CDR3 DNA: TGTGCCTGGAGTGCCGGTGGCGGGAGCAATCAGCCCCAGCATTTT. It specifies CAWSAGGGSNQPQHF. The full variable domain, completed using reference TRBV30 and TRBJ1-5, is SQTIHQWPATLVQPVGSPLSLECTVEGTSNPNLYWYRQAAGRGLQLLFYSVGIGQISSEVPQNLSASRPQDRQFILSSKKLLLSDSGFYLCAWSAGGGSNQPQHFGDGTRLSIL.

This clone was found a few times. The CDR3 protein is CASSLALRGGETQYF. Written as DNA, the CDR3 is TGTGCCAGCAGCTTAGCGCTAAGGGGTGGGGAGACCCAGTACTTC. This chain uses TRBV7-2 with TRBJ2-5, with D tentatively TRBD1 (5 bases). CDR3 size: 15 residues. The germline V and J ends were trimmed by 0 bases and 5 bases, with 13 bases remaining between them. CDR1 and CDR2 from the germline V gene are SGHTA and FQGNSA.

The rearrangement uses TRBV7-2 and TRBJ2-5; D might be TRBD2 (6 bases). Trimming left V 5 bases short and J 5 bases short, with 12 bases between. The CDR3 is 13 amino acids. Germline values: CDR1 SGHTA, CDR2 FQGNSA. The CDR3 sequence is CASSPSVGETQYF. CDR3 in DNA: TGTGCCAGCAGCCCTAGCGTGGGGGAGACCCAGTACTTC.

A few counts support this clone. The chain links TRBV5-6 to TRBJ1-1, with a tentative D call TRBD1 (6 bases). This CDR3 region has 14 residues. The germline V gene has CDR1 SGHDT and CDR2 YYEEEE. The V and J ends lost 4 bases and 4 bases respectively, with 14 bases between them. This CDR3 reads CASSGDRSGTEAFF. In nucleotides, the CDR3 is TGTGCCAGCAGCGGAGACAGGAGTGGCACTGAAGCTTTCTTT.

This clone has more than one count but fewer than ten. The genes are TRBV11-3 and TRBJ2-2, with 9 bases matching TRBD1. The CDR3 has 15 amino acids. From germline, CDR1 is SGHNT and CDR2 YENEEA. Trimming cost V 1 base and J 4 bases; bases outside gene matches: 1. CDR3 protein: CASSLGTGVTGELFF. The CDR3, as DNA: TGTGCCAGCAGCTTAGGGACAGGGGTCACCGGGGAGCTGTTTTTT.

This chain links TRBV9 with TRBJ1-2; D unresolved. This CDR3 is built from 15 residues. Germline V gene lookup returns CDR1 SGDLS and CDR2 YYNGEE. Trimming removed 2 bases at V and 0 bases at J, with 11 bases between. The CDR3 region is CASSVTVLANYGYTF. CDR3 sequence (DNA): TGTGCCAGCAGCGTTACAGTACTAGCTAACTATGGCTACACCTTC.

The CDR3 here is CASSAPGLASYEQYF. In DNA form, the CDR3 reads TGTGCCAGCAGTGCTCCGGGACTAGCTAGCTACGAGCAGTACTTC. V usage is TRBV2 and J usage is TRBJ2-7; 9 nucleotides line up with TRBD2. V dropped 4 bases and J dropped 3; count of bases not matched to a gene: 7. There are 15 residues in the CDR3. CDR1 SNHLY and CDR2 FYNNEI come from the germline V gene.

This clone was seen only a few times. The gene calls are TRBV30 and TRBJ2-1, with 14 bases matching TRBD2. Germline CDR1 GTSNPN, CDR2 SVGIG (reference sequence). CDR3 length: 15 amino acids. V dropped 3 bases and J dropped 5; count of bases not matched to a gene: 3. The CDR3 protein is CAWSGGLAGDNEQFF. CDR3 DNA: TGTGCCTGGAGCGGGGGACTAGCGGGGGACAATGAGCAGTTCTTC.